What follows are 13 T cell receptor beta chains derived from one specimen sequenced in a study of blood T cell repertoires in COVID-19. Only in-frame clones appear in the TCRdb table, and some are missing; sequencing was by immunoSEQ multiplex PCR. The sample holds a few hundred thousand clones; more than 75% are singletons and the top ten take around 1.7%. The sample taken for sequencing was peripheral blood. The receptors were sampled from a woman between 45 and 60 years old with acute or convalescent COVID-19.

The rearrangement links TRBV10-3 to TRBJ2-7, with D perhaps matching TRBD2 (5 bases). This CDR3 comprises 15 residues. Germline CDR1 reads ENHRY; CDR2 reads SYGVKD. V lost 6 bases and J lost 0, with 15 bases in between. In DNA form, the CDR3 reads TGTGCCATCAGACCCGACGGGATTAGCTCCTACGAGCAGTACTTC. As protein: CAIRPDGISSYEQYF.

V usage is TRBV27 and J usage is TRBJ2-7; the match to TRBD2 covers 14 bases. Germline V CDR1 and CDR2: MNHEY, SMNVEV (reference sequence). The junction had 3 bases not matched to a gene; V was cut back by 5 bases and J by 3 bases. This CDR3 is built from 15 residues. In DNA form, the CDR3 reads TGTGCCAGCAGTATAGGGACTAGCGGGAGCTACGAGCAGTACTTC. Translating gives CASSIGTSGSYEQYF.

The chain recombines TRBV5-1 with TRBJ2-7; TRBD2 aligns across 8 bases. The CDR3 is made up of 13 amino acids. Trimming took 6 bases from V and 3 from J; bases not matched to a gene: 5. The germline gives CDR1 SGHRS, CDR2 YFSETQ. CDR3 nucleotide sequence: TGCGCCAGCACCACCGGGACTAGCTACGAGCAGTACTTC. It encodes CASTTGTSYEQYF. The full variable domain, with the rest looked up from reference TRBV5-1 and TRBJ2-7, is KAGVTQTPRYLIKTRGQQVTLSCSPISGHRSVSWYQQTPGQGLQFLFEYFSETQRNKGNFPGRFSGRQFSNSRSEMNVSTLELGDSALYLCASTTGTSYEQYFGPGTRLTVT.

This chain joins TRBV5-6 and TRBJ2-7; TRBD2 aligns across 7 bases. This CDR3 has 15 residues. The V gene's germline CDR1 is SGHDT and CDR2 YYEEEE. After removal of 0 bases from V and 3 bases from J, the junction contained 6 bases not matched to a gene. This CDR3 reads CASSLAPSGDYEQYF. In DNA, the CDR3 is TGTGCCAGCAGCTTGGCGCCTAGCGGCGACTACGAGCAGTACTTC.

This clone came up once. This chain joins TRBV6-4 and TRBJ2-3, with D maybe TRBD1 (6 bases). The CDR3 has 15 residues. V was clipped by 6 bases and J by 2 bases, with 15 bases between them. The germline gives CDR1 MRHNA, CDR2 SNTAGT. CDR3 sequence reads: CASSRWGPPTDTQYF. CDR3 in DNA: TGTGCCAGCAGCAGGTGGGGGCCCCCCACAGATACGCAGTATTTT.

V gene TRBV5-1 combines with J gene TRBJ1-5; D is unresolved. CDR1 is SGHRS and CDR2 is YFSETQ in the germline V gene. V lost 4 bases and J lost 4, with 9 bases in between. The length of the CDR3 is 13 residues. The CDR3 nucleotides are TGCGCCAGCAGCCCCCACGGGAATCAGCCCCAGCATTTT. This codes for CASSPHGNQPQHF. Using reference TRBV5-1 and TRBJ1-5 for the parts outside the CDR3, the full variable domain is KAGVTQTPRYLIKTRGQQVTLSCSPISGHRSVSWYQQTPGQGLQFLFEYFSETQRNKGNFPGRFSGRQFSNSRSEMNVSTLELGDSALYLCASSPHGNQPQHFGDGTRLSIL.

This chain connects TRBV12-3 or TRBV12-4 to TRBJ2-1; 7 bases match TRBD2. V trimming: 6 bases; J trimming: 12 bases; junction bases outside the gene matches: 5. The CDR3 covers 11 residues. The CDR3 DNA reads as TGTGCCAGCAGCGGAGCGGGATGGCAGTTCTTC. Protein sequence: CASSGAGWQFF.

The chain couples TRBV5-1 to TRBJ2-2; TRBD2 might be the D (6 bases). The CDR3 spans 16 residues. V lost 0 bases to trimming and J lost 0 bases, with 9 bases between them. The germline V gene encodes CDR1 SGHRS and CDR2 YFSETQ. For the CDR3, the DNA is TGCGCCAGCAGCTTGGGCGGGGTCGCGAACACCGGGGAGCTGTTTTTT. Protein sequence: CASSLGGVANTGELFF.

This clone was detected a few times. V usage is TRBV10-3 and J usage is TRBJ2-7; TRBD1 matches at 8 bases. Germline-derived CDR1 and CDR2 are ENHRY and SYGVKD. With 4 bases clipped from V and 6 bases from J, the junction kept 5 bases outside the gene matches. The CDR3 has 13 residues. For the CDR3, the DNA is TGTGCCATCAGTGCCGACAGGGGAAGCGAGCAGTACTTC. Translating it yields CAISADRGSEQYF.

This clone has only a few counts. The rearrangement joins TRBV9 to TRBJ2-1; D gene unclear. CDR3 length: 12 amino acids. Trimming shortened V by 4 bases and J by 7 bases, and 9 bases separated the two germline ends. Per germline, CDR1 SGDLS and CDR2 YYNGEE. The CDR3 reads CASSPRLNEQFF. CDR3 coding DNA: TGTGCCAGCAGCCCCCGTTTGAATGAGCAGTTCTTC.

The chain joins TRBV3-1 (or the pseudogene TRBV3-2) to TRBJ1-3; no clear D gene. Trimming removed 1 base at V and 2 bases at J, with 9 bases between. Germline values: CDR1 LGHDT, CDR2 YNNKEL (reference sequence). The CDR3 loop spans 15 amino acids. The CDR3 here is CASSQGRIAGNTIYF. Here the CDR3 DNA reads TGTGCCAGCAGCCAAGGCAGGATTGCTGGAAACACCATATATTTT.

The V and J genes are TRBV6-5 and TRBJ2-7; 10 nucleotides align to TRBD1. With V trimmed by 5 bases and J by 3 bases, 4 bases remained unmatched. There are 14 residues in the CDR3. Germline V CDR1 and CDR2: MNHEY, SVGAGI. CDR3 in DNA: TGTGCCAGCAGTCTCCGGGACAGGGGCTACGAGCAGTACTTC. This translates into CASSLRDRGYEQYF.

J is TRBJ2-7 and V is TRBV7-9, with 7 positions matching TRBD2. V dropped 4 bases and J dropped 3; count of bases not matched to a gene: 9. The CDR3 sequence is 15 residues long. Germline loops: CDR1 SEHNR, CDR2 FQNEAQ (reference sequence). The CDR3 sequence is CASSSRNAGDYEQYF. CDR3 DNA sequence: TGTGCCAGCAGCTCCCGAAATGCGGGAGACTACGAGCAGTACTTC.